This T cell receptor beta chain originates from a study of blood T cells in healthy people across ages (dated by TCRdb to the mid-2010s). At the level of the whole study: Template switching captured roughly one uniquely barcoded TCR beta cDNA molecule per two T cells in model experiments. Four age groups were formed from the donors: young (average around 15 years), middle-aged (roughly 38), aged (under 70) and long-lived (less than 85). For two donors (one aged 18 to 29 and one aged 80 or older), the study analyzed two additional independent replicas of 1 million unique cDNA reads from the same blood draw. To track age-related changes in TCR beta repertoire diversity, the study relied on deep sequencing normalized with unique cDNA molecular identifiers. What the authors observed across the whole study: Since profiling was done on bulk unsorted PBMCs, naive and antigen-experienced compartments could not be conclusively compared. Estimates of total diversity from one million sequenced T cells were regarded as lower bounds and underestimates. Because the CMV infection status of the donors was unknown, age-related changes in expanded clonotypes may potentially have been confounded. Compared with the aged group, the long-lived group had more naive CD4+ T cells, fewer expanded clones and increased TCR diversity, suggesting age selection. Observed TCR beta diversity correlated strongly with the percentage of naive T cells measured by flow cytometry. As age increased, observed TCR beta diversity per million T cells dropped in a roughly linear way, and a significant reduction was already evident by age about 40.

Libraries were prepared through 5' RACE. Sequencing was carried out with an Illumina HiSeq 2500. A second 7 to 11 cycle PCR used a sample-barcoded 5' primer and a J-beta primer mix. A unique molecular identifier was introduced onto each TCR beta cDNA molecule by a template-switch 5' adaptor carrying 12 random nucleotides. Each sample yielded at least 3 million CDR3-containing paired-end reads. The Mint cDNA synthesis kit, primed by a TRBC-specific oligonucleotide, was used to synthesize first-strand cDNA from all RNA. After uracil-DNA glycosylase treatment, a first 18-cycle PCR used universal primers M1SS and BC2_uni_R on all cDNA. The study's processing was this. Each sample was normalized by randomly selecting 1 million high-quality reads, each carrying a distinct molecular identifier. Reads with shared molecular identifiers were discarded instead of being binned into consensus sequences. MiTCR, with a Q25 quality threshold and the strictest error-elimination algorithm, was used for CDR3 identification, clonotype clustering and error correction. A nonparametric unseen species model using Euler transformation provided a lower-bound estimate of total TCR beta diversity. The raw public data were reprocessed by TCRdb itself: fastp quality trimming at Q25, MiXCR clonotype calling, in-frame beta chains only. Rows are unified per CDR3 protein, each entry keeping the most common DNA and genes. The V and J calls and clone size are TCRdb's, not the authors'. In this sample the table shows roughly 800,000 distinct CDR3 sequences, 25% of which occur a single time. The ten largest make up roughly 3.8% of the sample.

The CDR3 numbers 13 residues from cysteine through phenylalanine. Of all the DNA, just the CDR3 is kept, 39 bases in frame from base 1. CDR1 and CDR2, looked up from the germline V gene (reference sequence), are LGHDT and YNNKEL. V and J lose 5 bases and 5 bases, and a span of 10 bases separates them. As concerns this clonotype: Its antigen is still unknown. The sample holds no much larger clone one base away, and base qualities are not on file.

The roughly 39 donors, aged about 6 to 100 years, were systemically healthy Caucasian individuals from Russia. Approximately 9.3 milliliters of peripheral blood were drawn from each donor into EDTA-treated Vacutainer tubes. Ficoll-Paque density-gradient centrifugation was used to isolate PBMCs, with at least 6.5 million per sample. Total RNA, at least 6 micrograms per sample, was extracted from PBMCs with Trizol reagent. The percentages of naive CD45RAhigh/CD27high T cells were determined by flow cytometry on a PBMC aliquot from every donor. The data also belong to a second study, concerning T cells of mothers and their children. The second study, in turn, reports: Donors were nine systemically healthy Caucasian individuals: three mothers and their six children. cDNA synthesis consumed the entire amount of extracted RNA, loaded at 1.5 ug RNA in each 15 ul reaction. In the second PCR, the M1S primer added sample barcodes and 2-4 random nucleotides. Over 8 million TCR beta CDR3 reads were obtained for each mother, and about 3 million reads were obtained for each child. TCR recombination output is similarly shaped by thymic selection in related and unrelated pairs, with a minor effect exerted by inherited differences. Normalized repertoire overlap in related mother-child pairs was always slightly higher than in unrelated mother-child pairs, but the difference was never significant. Persistent microchimeric T cell clones were not detected, at a sensitivity of around 99 clones per million clonotypes. Deep NGS was used in the study to compare the TCR beta repertoires of mothers and children and to look for features that separate related mother-child pairs from unrelated individuals. On average, the children were approximately 11 +/- 4 years old, while the mothers were about 40 +/- 4 years old. Libraries were sequenced on Illumina HiSeq 2000 with 100+100 nt paired-end reads after adapter ligation with NEBNext reagents. To avoid cross-contamination, the mother libraries and the child libraries were prepared a month apart and sequenced in separate runs. Each donor had between about 450,000 and 2,200,000 distinct TCR beta clonotypes identified. Naive TCR beta clonotypes were estimated from low-frequency clonotypes matched to each donor's FACS-determined naive share, without sorting.

The receptor's source is a boy younger than 18 in good health. The chain couples TRBV3-1 to TRBJ2-1; matching of 5 bases hints at TRBD1 as the D gene. Material for sequencing was blood. The DNA sequence follows: TGTGCCAGCAGCGGACACCTAGACAATGAGCAGTTCTTC. Its product reads: CASSGHLDNEQFF.